The 30 T cell receptor beta chains below come from one sample, sequenced in a study of Graves' ophthalmopathy and Graves' hyperthyroidism. Researchers took RNA transcripts and amplified TCR beta CDR3 regions from them. Second-round multiplex PCR followed a first-round RT-PCR using HTBI primers. TCRdb re-called the multiplex PCR reads through MiXCR, storing one row per CDR3 protein. Here the sample spans about 620,000 distinct CDR3 sequences, about 24% being singletons. Specimen: peripheral blood. The receptors here all came from a woman aged 18-29 years with stable Graves' hyperthyroidism. Some clones in this sample may be carry-over from other donors' samples.

This clonotype came up a few times. The rearrangement links TRBV18 to TRBJ2-7; D is possibly TRBD1 (6 bases). CDR1 and CDR2 from the germline V gene are KGHSH and LQKENI. Trimming cost V 2 bases and J 5 bases, with 10 bases left between them. CDR3 length equals 13 residues. The CDR3 region is CASSPTGNDEQYF. The CDR3 DNA reads as TGTGCCAGCTCACCAACAGGGAACGACGAGCAGTACTTC.

This clonotype was observed many times. The gene calls are TRBV20-1 and TRBJ1-1, with D unclear. V dropped 5 bases and J dropped 4 bases, with 8 bases sitting between them. This CDR3 comprises 11 residues. Germline V CDR1 and CDR2: DFQATT, SNEGSKA (reference sequence). CDR3 in amino acids: CSAHPFTEAFF. CDR3 coding DNA: TGCAGTGCTCACCCCTTCACTGAAGCTTTCTTT.

Many counts were recorded for this clonotype. Mismatch with germline at one junction end may stem from a read error. The chain recombines TRBV12-3 or TRBV12-4 with TRBJ2-5; 11 bases agree with TRBD2. The CDR3 runs to 15 residues. The chain's CDR3 is CASSIAGGPSETQYF. The CDR3 DNA follows: TGTGCCAGCAGTATAGCGGGAGGGCCCTCGGAGACCCAGTACTTC.

The genes are TRBV3-1 and TRBJ2-2; D unresolved. V was trimmed by 1 base and J by 5 bases, leaving 8 bases between them. The CDR3 totals 14 residues. Germline V gene data show CDR1 as LGHDT and CDR2 as YNNKEL (reference sequence). In nucleotides, the CDR3 is TGTGCCAGCAGCCAAGGGGCCGGAACCGGGGAGCTGTTTTTT. Its translation is CASSQGAGTGELFF.

This clonotype came up many times. The chain recombines TRBV28 with TRBJ2-2, with a tentative D call TRBD1 (5 bases). Germline CDR1 is MDHEN and CDR2 is SYDVKM. With 10 bases removed from V and 8 bases from J, the gap between germline ends came to 17 bases. This CDR3 is 13 amino acids long. CDR3 residues: CANSDTDSGELFF. CDR3 sequence (DNA): TGTGCCAATTCGGACACGGATTCGGGGGAGCTGTTTTTT.

This clonotype was observed a handful of times. The CDR3 DNA follows: TGTGCCAGCAGCTCTGGACGTAAAGCCCACTCTGGGGCCAACGTCCTGACTTTC. Its translation: CASSSGRKAHSGANVLTF. The J gene is TRBJ2-6, the V gene TRBV11-1; no definite D call. The V end was cut by 4 bases, the J end by 0 bases, with 16 bases between. Per germline, CDR1 SGHAT and CDR2 FQDESV (reference sequence). The CDR3 contains 18 residues.

In its sample, this clonotype was seen many times. The chain uses TRBV30 and TRBJ1-1; D remains unclear. Germline V gene data show CDR1 as GTSNPN and CDR2 as SVGIG (reference sequence). The ends were cut back, 0 bases at V and 3 bases at J, with 8 bases in the middle. The CDR3 loop spans 13 amino acids. The CDR3 sequence is CAWSVSSDTEAFF. In nucleotides, the CDR3 is TGTGCCTGGAGTGTCAGCAGCGACACTGAAGCTTTCTTT. Full variable domain (remainder filled in from reference TRBV30 and TRBJ1-1): SQTIHQWPATLVQPVGSPLSLECTVEGTSNPNLYWYRQAAGRGLQLLFYSVGIGQISSEVPQNLSASRPQDRQFILSSKKLLLSDSGFYLCAWSVSSDTEAFFGQGTRLTVV.

Ten or more counts support this clonotype. V gene TRBV30 combines with J gene TRBJ1-2; D is undetermined. CDR1 GTSNPN and CDR2 SVGIG come from the germline V gene (reference sequence). CDR3 length: 10 residues. Trimming removed 3 bases at V and 8 bases at J, with 7 bases between. The CDR3 region has the DNA TGTGCCTGGAGAACTTACGGCTACACCTTC. The encoded protein is CAWRTYGYTF. Looking up the rest from reference TRBV30 and TRBJ1-2 gives the full variable domain: SQTIHQWPATLVQPVGSPLSLECTVEGTSNPNLYWYRQAAGRGLQLLFYSVGIGQISSEVPQNLSASRPQDRQFILSSKKLLLSDSGFYLCAWRTYGYTFGSGTRLTVV.

This chain links TRBV19 with TRBJ2-1; 11 bases align to TRBD2. CDR1 is LNHDA and CDR2 is SQIVND in the germline V gene (reference sequence). V was pared by 8 bases and J by 3 bases, with 6 bases of the junction left unmatched. This CDR3 is 15 amino acids long. The CDR3 region is CASVLAGGGYNEQFF. CDR3 sequence (DNA): TGTGCCAGTGTTCTAGCGGGGGGTGGCTACAATGAGCAGTTCTTC. Complete variable domain (other parts from reference TRBV19 and TRBJ2-1): DGGITQSPKYLFRKEGQNVTLSCEQNLNHDAMYWYRQDPGQGLRLIYYSQIVNDFQKGDIAEGYSVSREKKESFPLTVTSAQKNPTAFYLCASVLAGGGYNEQFFGPGTRLTVL.

In its sample, this clonotype was seen a few times. The genes are TRBV6-1 and TRBJ1-1; D gene ambiguous. The CDR3 length is 13 residues. Between the trimmed V and J ends, which lost 6 bases and 4 bases, there was a span of 12 bases. Germline CDR1 reads MNHNS; CDR2 reads SASEGT. Here the CDR3 reads CASRTGLSTEAFF. The CDR3 DNA is TGTGCCAGCAGAACCGGGCTTAGCACTGAAGCTTTCTTT.

On this clonotype: A read error is likely, as this CDR3 ends without the conserved phenylalanine or tryptophan. No DNA is shown, since the ends of the CDR3 on it are uncertain; the CDR3 is the one TCRdb lists. The chain has TRBV6-2 or TRBV6-3 and TRBJ1-1; no check of the table's D call, TRBD1, against the DNA was made. The CDR3 is 17 amino acids long, termini counted. The germline CDR1 and CDR2 sequences are MNHEY and SVGEGT. The CDR3 sequence: CASSFSVTGTGNTEACL.

This clonotype has a count of ten or more. CDR3 in amino acids: CASSLSPGYYGYTF. The DNA for the CDR3 is TGTGCCAGCAGTTTATCCCCAGGCTACTATGGCTACACCTTC. The gene calls are TRBV28 and TRBJ1-2; D unresolved. V was clipped by 1 base and J by 3 bases, with 9 bases between them. CDR3 length: 14 amino acids. Germline V gene sequence: CDR1 MDHEN, CDR2 SYDVKM.

This clonotype has only a few counts. The chain recombines TRBV30 with TRBJ1-2, with TRBD1 matching 10 bases. With 0 bases clipped from V and 4 bases from J, the junction kept 8 bases outside the gene matches. Germline CDR1 reads GTSNPN; CDR2 reads SVGIG (reference sequence). The CDR3 is 16 amino acids. The CDR3 here is CAWSVLRTGGGYGYTF. CDR3 DNA: TGTGCCTGGAGTGTACTCAGGACAGGGGGAGGCTATGGCTACACCTTC.

J is TRBJ1-5 and V is TRBV19; D call uncertain. The CDR3 consists of 13 residues. Per the germline V gene, CDR1 is LNHDA and CDR2 is SQIVND (reference sequence). With 7 bases removed from V and 7 bases from J, the gap between germline ends came to 14 bases. The CDR3 here is CASNERIGQPQHF. DNA for the CDR3: TGTGCCAGTAACGAAAGGATCGGACAGCCCCAGCATTTT. Together with reference TRBV19 and TRBJ1-5, the CDR3 gives the full variable domain: DGGITQSPKYLFRKEGQNVTLSCEQNLNHDAMYWYRQDPGQGLRLIYYSQIVNDFQKGDIAEGYSVSREKKESFPLTVTSAQKNPTAFYLCASNERIGQPQHFGDGTRLSIL.

There are many counts of this clonotype. The V and J genes are TRBV5-4 and TRBJ2-7; D is perhaps TRBD1 (5 bases). V gave up 4 bases and J gave up 6 bases, with 14 bases separating them. Germline assignment: CDR1 SGHNT and CDR2 YYREEE (reference sequence). The CDR3 sequence is 13 residues long. The CDR3 spells CASSISSDSEQYF. The CDR3 coding sequence is TGTGCCAGCAGCATCAGCAGTGACAGCGAGCAGTACTTC.

Ten or more counts support this clonotype. The chain uses TRBV29-1 and TRBJ2-7; tentatively, D is TRBD1 (5 bases). Per germline, CDR1 SQVTM and CDR2 ANQGSEA. The CDR3 is 14 residues long. The V end was cut by 4 bases, the J end by 0 bases, with 13 bases between. CDR3 bases: TGCAGCGTTGGACAGACACTCAGCTCCTACGAGCAGTACTTC. It specifies CSVGQTLSSYEQYF.

This chain uses TRBV28 with TRBJ1-5; weak D call: TRBD1 (6 bases). Germline V gene lookup returns CDR1 MDHEN and CDR2 SYDVKM. With 9 bases removed from V and 1 base from J, the gap between germline ends came to 16 bases. This CDR3 has 15 amino acids. CDR3 loop: CASSPEGQSNQPQHF. Here the CDR3 DNA reads TGTGCCAGTAGTCCGGAAGGACAGAGCAATCAGCCCCAGCATTTT.

This clonotype has only a few counts. The V and J genes are TRBV12-3 or TRBV12-4 and TRBJ1-1; 7 nucleotides match TRBD1. The CDR3 totals 15 residues. With 5 bases clipped from V and 1 base from J, the junction kept 7 bases outside the gene matches. CDR3 sequence (DNA): TGTGCCAGCAGTCCCACGAGGACAGGGAACACTGAAGCTTTCTTT. This encodes CASSPTRTGNTEAFF.

Notes on this clonotype: A much larger clone lies one base from this, so it may be a read error. The conserved final phenylalanine or tryptophan is absent from the CDR3, which likely points to a read error. This chain uses TRBV19 with TRBJ2-2, with D possibly being TRBD1 (6 bases). This CDR3 region has 16 residues. Germline V gene lookup returns CDR1 LNHDA and CDR2 SQIVND (reference sequence). Trimming pared 0 bases from V and 4 bases from J, leaving 12 bases between. CDR3 loop: CASSIEQGRGTGELFL. For the CDR3, the DNA is TGTGCCAGTAGTATAGAACAGGGACGTGGCACCGGGGAGCTGTTTTTG.

This clonotype was counted between two and nine times. A far larger clone is one nucleotide away, so this likely arose from a read error. The rearrangement links TRBV28 to TRBJ2-5; maybe TRBD2 (7 bases). This CDR3 is built from 13 residues. The germline V gene has CDR1 MDHEN and CDR2 SYDVKM. DNA for the CDR3: TGTGCCAGCAGTTTACAGGGGCGGGAGACCAAGTACTTC. Protein: CASSLQGRETKYF.

This clonotype turned up a few times. This rearrangement joins TRBV19 to TRBJ1-5; D not resolved. Trimming pared 3 bases from V and 4 bases from J, leaving 10 bases between. Germline values: CDR1 LNHDA, CDR2 SQIVND (reference sequence). The CDR3 extends over 14 amino acids. The CDR3 DNA sequence: TGTGCCAGTAGTATTGGGGAATGGAATCAGCCCCAGCATTTT. Translation: CASSIGEWNQPQHF.

This clonotype was observed many times. The gene calls are TRBV7-3 and TRBJ2-2; D possibly corresponds to TRBD1 (6 bases). This CDR3 comprises 15 residues. The germline V gene has CDR1 SGHTA and CDR2 FQGTGA. V was shortened by 5 bases and J by 7 bases, with 17 bases between the two germline ends. CDR3 DNA sequence: TGTGCCAGCAGCCTCCTCCAGGGGCGCGGCGGGGAGCTGTTTTTT. This encodes CASSLLQGRGGELFF. The entire variable domain, with the rest obtained from reference TRBV7-3 and TRBJ2-2, is as follows: GAGVSQTPSNKVTEKGKYVELRCDPISGHTALYWYRQSLGQGPEFLIYFQGTGAADDSGLPNDRFFAVRPEGSVSTLKIQRTERGDSAVYLCASSLLQGRGGELFFGEGSRLTVL.

This clonotype was found many times. This sequence joins TRBV12-3 or TRBV12-4 and TRBJ1-3, with no clear D. The CDR3 extends over 11 amino acids. Trimming took off 6 bases at V and 8 bases at J, with 8 bases between the two ends. The CDR3 sequence is CASSSMDTIYF. The CDR3 nucleotides read TGTGCCAGCAGCTCTATGGACACCATATATTTT.

This clonotype was detected many times. The chain combines TRBV20-1 with TRBJ1-2; weak D call: TRBD1 (5 bases). The CDR3 spans 14 residues. From germline, CDR1 is DFQATT and CDR2 SNEGSKA (reference sequence). V lost 4 bases and J 4 bases, leaving 16 bases between the germline ends. CDR3 residues: CSAKDGDPGYGYTF. Here the CDR3 DNA reads TGCAGTGCTAAAGATGGGGACCCTGGCTATGGCTACACCTTC.

This clonotype was counted many times. The chain joins TRBV11-2 to TRBJ2-7; 7 bases line up with TRBD1. Germline V gene lookup returns CDR1 SGHAT and CDR2 FQNNGV. The V and J ends lost 0 bases and 4 bases, in that order; junction bases with no gene match: 6. The CDR3 loop spans 15 amino acids. The DNA of the CDR3 is TGTGCCAGCAGCTTAGAGGTGACAGGGTGGTACGAGCAGTACTTC. Translated, it gives CASSLEVTGWYEQYF.

This clonotype appeared many times. The chain carries TRBV11-3 and TRBJ2-7; D might be TRBD2 (5 bases). Germline loops: CDR1 SGHNT, CDR2 YENEEA. CDR3 length equals 13 residues. V was shortened by 0 bases and J by 3 bases, with 6 bases between the two germline ends. CDR3 bases: TGTGCCAGCAGCTTAGAGGGAGACTACGAGCAGTACTTC. As protein: CASSLEGDYEQYF. Supplemented by reference TRBV11-3 and TRBJ2-7, the full variable domain reads EAGVVQSPRYKIIEKKQPVAFWCNPISGHNTLYWYLQNLGQGPELLIRYENEEAVDDSQLPKDRFSAERLKGVDSTLKIQPAELGDSAVYLCASSLEGDYEQYFGPGTRLTVT.

In this sample, this clonotype turned up many times. The V and J genes are TRBV4-1 and TRBJ1-5; no clear D. CDR3 length: 14 residues. V dropped 0 bases and J dropped 4 bases, with 7 bases sitting between them. Per germline, CDR1 MGHRA and CDR2 YSYEKL. CDR3 sequence reads: CASSQDPGNQPQHF. The CDR3 DNA sequence: TGCGCCAGCAGCCAAGATCCAGGTAATCAGCCCCAGCATTTT.

The CDR3 sequence: CSARDFGQGTYEQYF. DNA of the CDR3: TGCAGTGCTAGAGATTTTGGGCAGGGCACCTACGAGCAGTACTTC. The J gene is TRBJ2-7, the V gene TRBV20-1, with a tentative D call TRBD1 (5 bases). In germline, CDR1 is DFQATT, CDR2 SNEGSKA (reference sequence). Between the trimmed V and J ends, which lost 0 bases and 2 bases, there was a span of 14 bases. The CDR3 has 15 amino acids.

Remarks on this clonotype: This clone may be a read error of a much larger clone one base away. The rearrangement uses TRBV28 and TRBJ2-5; TRBD1 agrees at 12 bases. The CDR3 has 17 amino acids. V lost 6 bases and J lost 10; bases outside the gene matches: 18. Germline V CDR1 and CDR2: MDHEN, SYDVKM. Here the CDR3 reads CASSGPPGQGAERGQYF. In DNA, the CDR3 is TGTGCCAGCAGCGGCCCCCCGGGACAGGGGGCTGAAAGGGGCCAGTACTTC.

This clonotype was found a few times. V gene TRBV13 combines with J gene TRBJ2-5; D is ambiguous. V was pared by 5 bases and J by 1 base, with 8 bases between. This CDR3 comprises 13 residues. Germline values: CDR1 PRHDT, CDR2 FYEKMQ (reference sequence). CDR3 bases: TGTGCCAGCAGCAGGGCCCCCCAAGAGACCCAGTACTTC. Protein: CASSRAPQETQYF. Combining the CDR3 with reference TRBV13 and TRBJ2-5 gives the whole variable domain AAGVIQSPRHLIKEKRETATLKCYPIPRHDTVYWYQQGPGQDPQFLISFYEKMQSDKGSIPDRFSAQQFSDYHSELNMSSLELGDSALYFCASSRAPQETQYFGPGTRLLVL.